This TCR beta chain was observed in a study of T cell repertoires in cytomegalovirus infection. V gave up 1 base and J gave up 2 bases, with 9 bases separating them. In germline, CDR1 is DFQATT, CDR2 SNEGSKA (reference sequence). The CDR3 extends over 14 amino acids. TCRdb reanalysed the reads using MiXCR and keeps one entry per CDR3 protein. The top ten clones hold roughly 6% of a sample with around 230,000 distinct CDR3 sequences, about 5.9% of them seen once. This clonotype showed up many times. V is TRBV20-1 and J is TRBJ2-1; possible D gene TRBD1, 6 bases. Sequenced input: PBMCs. This clonotype was sampled from a human donor in good health (CMV status not recorded). Some clones in this sample may be carry-over from other donors' samples. CDR3 DNA sequence: TGCAGTGCTAGAGGAGGGGGAACCTACAATGAGCAGTTCTTC. Protein: CSARGGGTYNEQFF.